A selection of T cell receptor beta chains follows, all from one sample in a study of blood T cell repertoires in COVID-19. Profiled with immunoSEQ multiplex PCR; TCRdb holds only in-frame clones, not every one. The sample carries roughly 330,000 clones, over 70% recorded once. What was sequenced was PBMCs or T cells enriched from blood (not recorded which). Source of these receptors: a man aged 25 to 40 who had recovered from COVID-19. Each CDR3 is given with its conserved first and last residue. D genes are given only for firm matches. Not every row has a clone size; where given, it reads once, few, many or a size class.

>.|TRBD1|TRBV3-1/TRBV3-2|15|TRBJ1-2
CASSQIYRGQGGYTF
TGTGCCAGCAGCCAAATATACAGGGGGCAAGGAGGCTACACCTTC
>.|TRBD1|TRBV10-2|16|TRBJ1-1
CASGDTEQGANTEAFF
TGCGCCAGCGGGGACACCGAACAGGGGGCGAATACTGAAGCTTTCTTT
>.|.|TRBV28|14|TRBJ1-3
CASSLSGVGNTIYF
TGTGCCAGCAGTTTATCCGGAGTCGGAAACACCATATATTTT
>.|TRBD1|TRBV28|16|TRBJ2-2
CASSLSATGLTGELFF
TGTGCCAGCAGTTTAAGTGCGACAGGGCTCACCGGGGAGCTGTTTTTT
>.|.|TRBV28|13|TRBJ2-1
CASRPDSYNEQFF
TGTGCCAGCAGGCCCGACAGTTACAATGAGCAGTTCTTC
>.|TRBD1|TRBV3-1/TRBV3-2|12|TRBJ1-1
CASSPGTAEAFF
TGTGCCAGCAGCCCGGGGACAGCTGAAGCTTTCTTT
>.|.|TRBV5-1|14|TRBJ1-2
CASSFEYSNYGYTF
TGCGCCAGCAGCTTCGAGTACTCTAACTATGGCTACACCTTC
>.|.|TRBV24-1|14|TRBJ1-2
CATSDPQRNYGYTF
TGTGCCACCAGTGATCCACAGAGAAACTATGGCTACACCTTC
>.|TRBD2|TRBV5-4|16|TRBJ2-2
CASSPTSGSFTGELFF
TGTGCCAGCAGCCCGACTAGCGGGAGCTTTACCGGGGAGCTGTTTTTT
>once|TRBD2|TRBV6-6|16|TRBJ2-7
CASSYIPSGGQYEQYF
TGTGCCAGCAGTTACATCCCTAGCGGGGGGCAGTACGAGCAGTACTTC
>.|.|TRBV9|13|TRBJ1-2
CASSVGADYGYTF
TGTGCCAGCAGCGTAGGGGCAGACTATGGCTACACCTTC
>.|.|TRBV28|14|TRBJ1-1
CASSLAGENTEAFF
TGTGCCAGCAGTTTGGCGGGGGAGAACACTGAAGCTTTCTTT
>.|TRBD2|TRBV10-3|17|TRBJ2-1
CAISESTRDGGSNEQFF
TGTGCCATCAGTGAGTCGACTCGGGACGGGGGGTCAAATGAGCAGTTCTTC
>.|TRBD1|TRBV2|14|TRBJ1-1
CASKKMTGNTEAFF
TGTGCCAGCAAGAAAATGACAGGGAATACTGAAGCTTTCTTT
>.|.|TRBV3-1/TRBV3-2|14|TRBJ2-5
CASSFAGRSETQYF
TGTGCCAGCAGCTTTGCGGGACGCTCAGAGACCCAGTACTTC
>once|TRBD1|TRBV16|15|TRBJ2-7
CASSQRDRGDYEQYF
TGTGCCAGCAGCCAAAGGGACAGGGGTGACTACGAGCAGTACTTC
>.|TRBD1|TRBV10-3|15|TRBJ2-7
CAISDTGASSYEQYF
TGTGCCATCAGTGACACAGGGGCAAGCTCCTACGAGCAGTACTTC
>.|.|TRBV21-1|18|TRBJ2-7
CASSGRRNPLTTTREQYF
TGTGCCAGCAGCGGAAGAAGAAACCCCCTTACCACTACGAGGGAGCAGTACTTC